Described below is a single T cell receptor beta chain sequence and its context. The sample contains more than one DNA sequence encoding this CDR3. This record belongs to a study of blood T cell repertoires in COVID-19. The germline gives CDR1 SQVTM, CDR2 ANQGSEA. The junction had 6 bases not matched to a gene; V was cut back by 6 bases and J by 4 bases. This CDR3 has 13 residues. TCRdb's copy holds only in-frame clones and misses some; the assay was immunoSEQ multiplex PCR. The table records fewer than 150,000 clones, 88% of them present only once. The sample was peripheral blood. The chain couples TRBV29-1 to TRBJ1-5, with 7 bases that match TRBD1. This TCR came from a man between 50 and 59 years old with active or convalescent COVID-19. As DNA, the CDR3 is TGCAGCGTCGCCACAGGGGTGAATCAGCCCCAGCATTTT. It codes for CSVATGVNQPQHF.